This T cell receptor beta chain was observed in a study of blood T cell repertoires in COVID-19. Study overall: Nucleic acid was either cDNA or gDNA, and it came from T cells, B-cell-depleted T cells, or PBMCs.

Produced via immunoSEQ multiplex PCR; TCRdb's table is partial and in-frame only. This table has around 250,000 clones, 86% appearing once. This clonotype originated in a woman aged 45-59 years who had recovered from COVID-19. The source material was PBMCs or T cells enriched from blood (not recorded which).

CDR3 DNA: TGTGCCAGCAGTTTCCCCGGGTCAGGGCAGCCCCAGCATTTT. Translated: CASSFPGSGQPQHF. V and J are TRBV28 and TRBJ1-5; a possible D gene is TRBD1 (5 bases). Per the germline V gene, CDR1 is MDHEN and CDR2 is SYDVKM. V lost 3 bases to trimming and J lost 7 bases, with 13 bases between them. The CDR3 runs to 14 residues. Filled out from reference TRBV28 and TRBJ1-5, the complete variable domain reads DVKVTQSSRYLVKRTGEKVFLECVQDMDHENMFWYRQDPGLGLRLIYFSYDVKMKEKGDIPEGYSVSREKKERFSLILESASTNQTSMYLCASSFPGSGQPQHFGDGTRLSIL.